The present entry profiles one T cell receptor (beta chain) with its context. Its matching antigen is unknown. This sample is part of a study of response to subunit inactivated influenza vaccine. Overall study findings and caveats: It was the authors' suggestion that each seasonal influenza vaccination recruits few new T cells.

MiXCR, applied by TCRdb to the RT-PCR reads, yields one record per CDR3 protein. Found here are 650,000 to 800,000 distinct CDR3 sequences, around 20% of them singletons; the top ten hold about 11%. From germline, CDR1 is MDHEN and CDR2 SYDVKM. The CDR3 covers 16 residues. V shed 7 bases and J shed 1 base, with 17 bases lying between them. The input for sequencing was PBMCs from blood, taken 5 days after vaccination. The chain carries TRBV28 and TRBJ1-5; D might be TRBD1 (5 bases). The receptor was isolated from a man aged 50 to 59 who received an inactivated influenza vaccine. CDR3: CASTSGQGLSNQPQHF. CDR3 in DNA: TGTGCCAGCACCTCAGGGCAGGGACTAAGCAATCAGCCCCAGCATTTT.